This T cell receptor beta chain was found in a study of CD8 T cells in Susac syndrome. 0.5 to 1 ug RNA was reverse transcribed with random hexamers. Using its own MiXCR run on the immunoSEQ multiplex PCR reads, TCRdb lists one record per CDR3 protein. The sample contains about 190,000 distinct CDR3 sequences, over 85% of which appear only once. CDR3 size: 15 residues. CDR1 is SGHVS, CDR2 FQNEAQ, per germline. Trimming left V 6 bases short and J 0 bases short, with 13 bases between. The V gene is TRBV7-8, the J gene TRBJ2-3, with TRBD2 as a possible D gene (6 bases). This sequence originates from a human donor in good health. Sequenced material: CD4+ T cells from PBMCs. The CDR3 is CASRFGGLSTDTQYF. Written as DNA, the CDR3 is TGTGCCAGCAGGTTCGGGGGTCTGAGCACAGATACGCAGTATTTT.